This TCR beta chain was documented in a study of naive and memory T cell subsets. The table lists this clonotype with a few counts. Its target is not known. CMV status came from CD4+ T cell IFNgamma after overnight CMV lysate stimulation of fresh PBMCs. After CD4 positive bead selection, the CD4-negative fraction gave CD8 T cells. The CDR3 is 14 amino acids. Germline-derived CDR1 and CDR2 are LGHNA and YNFKEQ. V gave up 3 bases and J gave up 0 bases, with 3 bases separating them. Two oligonucleotides, mixed equimolar, formed the beta constant-region primer covering TRBC1 and TRBC2. Ligated cDNA was amplified by four rounds of PCR with nested alpha and beta constant-region primers and SP2. TCRdb passed the UMI-ligation and nested PCR reads through MiXCR, listing each CDR3 protein once. The sample lists some 110,000 distinct CDR3 sequences, roughly 14% occurring once. General study points: A few larger clonotypes appeared in naive repertoires, especially CD8, possibly memory cells re-expressing CD45RA.

The chain joins TRBV4-2 to TRBJ2-6; D is uncertain. The receptor comes from a human donor in good health. Sequenced input: naive CD8+ T cells from blood. CDR3 region: CASSQDSGANVLTF. As DNA, the CDR3 is TGTGCCAGCAGCCAGGACTCTGGGGCCAACGTCCTGACTTTC.